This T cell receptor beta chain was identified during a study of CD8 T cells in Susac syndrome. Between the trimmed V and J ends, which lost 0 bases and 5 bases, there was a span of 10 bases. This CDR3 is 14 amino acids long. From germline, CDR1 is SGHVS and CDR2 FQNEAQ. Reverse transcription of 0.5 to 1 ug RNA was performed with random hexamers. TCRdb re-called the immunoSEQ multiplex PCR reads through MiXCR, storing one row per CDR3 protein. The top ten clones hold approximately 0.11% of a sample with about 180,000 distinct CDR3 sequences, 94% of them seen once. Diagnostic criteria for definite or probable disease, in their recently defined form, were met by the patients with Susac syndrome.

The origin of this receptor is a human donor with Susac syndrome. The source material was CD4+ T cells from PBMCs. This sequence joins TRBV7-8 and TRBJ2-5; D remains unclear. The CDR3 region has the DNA TGTGCCAGCAGCTTAGCCCCTAGGACGGAGACCCAGTACTTC. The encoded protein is CASSLAPRTETQYF.